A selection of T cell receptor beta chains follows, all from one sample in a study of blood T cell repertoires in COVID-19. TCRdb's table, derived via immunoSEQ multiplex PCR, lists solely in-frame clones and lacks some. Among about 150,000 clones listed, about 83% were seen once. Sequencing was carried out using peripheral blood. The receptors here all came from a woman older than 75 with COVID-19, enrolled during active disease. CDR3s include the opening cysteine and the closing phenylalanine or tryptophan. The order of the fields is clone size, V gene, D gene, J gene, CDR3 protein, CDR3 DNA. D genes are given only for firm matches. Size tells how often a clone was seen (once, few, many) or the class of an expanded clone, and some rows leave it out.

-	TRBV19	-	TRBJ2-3	CASNSGAEDTQYF	TGTGCCAGTAATTCGGGAGCGGAAGATACGCAGTATTTT
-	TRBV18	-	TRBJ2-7	CASSPPSPRIKQYF	TGTGCCAGCTCACCACCATCCCCCAGGATCAAGCAGTACTTC
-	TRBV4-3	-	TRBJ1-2	CASSQSWVAVYGYTF	TGCGCCAGCAGCCAAAGTTGGGTAGCAGTATATGGCTACACCTTC
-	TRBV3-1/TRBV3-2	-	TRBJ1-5	CASSQDAYSNQPQHF	TGTGCCAGCAGCCAAGATGCCTACAGCAATCAGCCCCAGCATTTT
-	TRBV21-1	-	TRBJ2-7	CASSLRDRFYEQYF	TGTGCCAGCAGCCTTCGGGACAGATTCTACGAGCAGTACTTC
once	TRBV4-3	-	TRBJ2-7	CASSHALKGMSEQYF	TGCGCCAGCAGCCATGCTCTGAAGGGGATGTCGGAGCAGTACTTC
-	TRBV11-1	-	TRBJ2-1	CASTIQSFSYNEQFF	TGTGCCAGCACAATCCAAAGCTTCTCCTACAATGAGCAGTTCTTC
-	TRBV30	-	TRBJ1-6	CAWSGGTGASPLHF	TGTGCCTGGAGTGGGGGTACAGGAGCATCACCCCTCCACTTT
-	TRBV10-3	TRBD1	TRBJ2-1	CAISESYTGQGSNSYNEQFF	TGTGCCATCAGTGAGTCTTATACGGGACAGGGGTCTAACTCCTACAATGAGCAGTTCTTC
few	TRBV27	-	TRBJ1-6	CASMRTGYSPLHF	TGTGCCAGCATGAGAACAGGGTATTCACCCCTCCACTTT
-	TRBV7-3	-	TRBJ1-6	CASSLNEGTPLHF	TGTGCCAGCAGCTTAAATGAGGGTACACCCCTCCACTTT
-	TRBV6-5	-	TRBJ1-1	CASSVSGMNTEAFF	TGTGCCAGCAGCGTATCCGGGATGAACACTGAAGCTTTCTTT
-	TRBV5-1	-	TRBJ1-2	CASSWTPRNVDGYTF	TGCGCCAGCAGCTGGACACCCCGGAATGTGGATGGCTACACCTTC
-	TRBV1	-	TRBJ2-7	CTSSQDPHPQQVSSPYEQYF	TGCACCAGCAGCCAAGATCCCCACCCGCAACAAGTCTCATCCCCCTACGAGCAGTACTTC
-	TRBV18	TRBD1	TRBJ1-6	CASSTLPGTGYNSPLHF	TGTGCCAGCTCGACGCTGCCCGGGACAGGGTATAATTCACCCCTCCACTTT
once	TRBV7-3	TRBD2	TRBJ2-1	CASSLGSGSYNEQFF	TGTGCCAGCAGCTTGGGGAGCGGGAGTTACAATGAGCAGTTCTTC
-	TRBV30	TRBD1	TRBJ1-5	CAWSPPDRDVQPQHF	TGTGCCTGGAGTCCTCCGGACAGGGATGTTCAGCCCCAGCATTTT
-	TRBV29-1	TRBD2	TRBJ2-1	CSVASLAGAYNEQFF	TGCAGCGTTGCCTCGCTAGCGGGAGCGTACAATGAGCAGTTCTTC
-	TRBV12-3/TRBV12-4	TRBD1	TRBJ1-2	CASTLQGVVGYTF	TGTGCCAGCACATTACAGGGGGTCGTTGGCTACACCTTC
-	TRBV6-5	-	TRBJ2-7	CASSYYAEQYF	TGTGCCAGCAGTTACTATGCGGAGCAGTACTTC
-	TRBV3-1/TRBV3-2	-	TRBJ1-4	CASSLGFSEKLFF	TGTGCCAGCAGCCTTGGCTTCAGTGAAAAACTGTTTTTT
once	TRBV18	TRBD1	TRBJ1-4	CASSPFQGHQGGVEKLFF	TGTGCCAGCTCACCGTTCCAAGGACACCAGGGGGGAGTGGAAAAACTGTTTTTT
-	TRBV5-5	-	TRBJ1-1	CASSLEVVREAFF	TGTGCCAGCAGCTTGGAAGTGGTCCGGGAAGCTTTCTTT
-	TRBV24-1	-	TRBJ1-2	CATRGPYGYTF	TGTGCCACCAGGGGGCCATATGGCTACACCTTC
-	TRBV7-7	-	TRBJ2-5	CASSLVQTNQETQYF	TGTGCTAGCAGCTTAGTACAGACTAACCAAGAGACCCAGTACTTC
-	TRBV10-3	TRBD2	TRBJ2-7	CAISVAGGGYEQYF	TGTGCCATCAGTGTAGCGGGGGGCGGGTACGAGCAGTACTTC
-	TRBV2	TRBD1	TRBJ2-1	CASGTGTYNEQFF	TGTGCCAGCGGGACAGGGACCTACAATGAGCAGTTCTTC
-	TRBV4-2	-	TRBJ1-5	CASSQDAGFIPQHF	TGTGCCAGCAGCCAAGATGCAGGGTTCATTCCCCAGCATTTT
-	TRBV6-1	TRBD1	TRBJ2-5	CASSGSGTGSQETQYF	TGTGCCAGCAGTGGGTCAGGGACAGGTTCCCAAGAGACCCAGTACTTC
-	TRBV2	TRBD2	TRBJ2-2	CASSQRGNTGELFF	TGTGCCAGCAGTCAGCGGGGGAACACCGGGGAGCTGTTTTTT
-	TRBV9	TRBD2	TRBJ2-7	CASRKTGTSGEQYF	TGTGCCAGCAGGAAGACCGGGACTAGCGGCGAGCAGTACTTC
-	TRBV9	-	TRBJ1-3	CASSRTAGNTIYF	TGTGCCAGCAGTCGGACAGCCGGAAACACCATATATTTT
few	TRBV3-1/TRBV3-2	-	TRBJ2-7	CASSRGSEQYF	TGTGCCAGCAGCCGAGGGAGCGAGCAGTACTTC
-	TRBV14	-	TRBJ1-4	CASSQAQGLDEKLFF	TGTGCCAGCAGCCAAGCGCAGGGACTGGATGAAAAACTGTTTTTT
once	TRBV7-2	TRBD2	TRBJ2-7	CASSHPTSGGRLEQYF	TGTGCCAGCAGCCACCCGACTAGCGGGGGGCGTCTCGAGCAGTACTTC
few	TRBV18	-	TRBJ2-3	CASSPPWAGLTDTQYF	TGTGCCAGCTCACCACCGTGGGCGGGGCTCACAGATACGCAGTATTTT
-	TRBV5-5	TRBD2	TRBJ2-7	CASSEGLAGGHYF	TGTGCCAGCAGCGAGGGACTAGCGGGGGGCCATTACTTC
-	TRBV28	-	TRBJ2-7	CASSTIGEQYF	TGTGCCAGCAGTACTATAGGCGAGCAGTACTTC
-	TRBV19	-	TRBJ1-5	CASSAQGRQPQHF	TGTGCCAGTAGTGCCCAGGGAAGACAGCCCCAGCATTTT
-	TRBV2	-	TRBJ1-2	CASSERRRLGANYGYTF	TGTGCCAGCAGTGAGCGCAGAAGGTTAGGGGCTAACTATGGCTACACCTTC
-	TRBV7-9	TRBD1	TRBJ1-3	CASSMTGAGNTIYF	TGTGCCAGCAGCATGACAGGGGCTGGAAACACCATATATTTT
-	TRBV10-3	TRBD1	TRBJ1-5	CAISTQGERHQPQHF	TGTGCCATCAGTACACAGGGGGAAAGGCATCAGCCCCAGCATTTT
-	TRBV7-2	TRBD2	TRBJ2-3	CASSLWRGGAPDTQYF	TGTGCCAGCAGCTTATGGCGCGGGGGGGCCCCAGATACGCAGTATTTT
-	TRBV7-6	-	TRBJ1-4	CASSSPLLSSTNEKLFF	TGTGCCAGCAGCTCCCCCCTTCTGAGCTCAACTAATGAAAAACTGTTTTTT
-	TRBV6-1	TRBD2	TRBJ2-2	CASSEARLAGVPGELFF	TGTGCCAGCAGTGAAGCTCGGCTAGCGGGAGTTCCCGGGGAGCTGTTTTTT
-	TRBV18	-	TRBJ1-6	CASSPQGVLGSPLHF	TGTGCCAGCTCACCGCAGGGTGTCCTTGGTTCACCCCTCCACTTT
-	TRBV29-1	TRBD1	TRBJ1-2	CSGGDRDYGYTF	TGCAGCGGCGGGGACAGAGACTATGGCTACACCTTC
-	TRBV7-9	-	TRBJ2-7	CASSFPAVYEQYF	TGTGCCAGCAGCTTCCCGGCGGTTTACGAGCAGTACTTC